These T cell receptor beta chains were read from a single sample in a study of blood T cell repertoires in COVID-19. Profiled with immunoSEQ multiplex PCR; TCRdb holds only in-frame clones, not every one. The sample consists of around 150,000 clones, about 80% of them appearing once. Specimen: peripheral blood. These receptors were taken from a woman older than 75 with acute or convalescent COVID-19. CDR3s leave out the opening cysteine and the closing phenylalanine or tryptophan. Expanded clones get a size class; other rows say once, few or many, or leave the size out.

size,J,V,CDR3
.,TRBJ1-5,TRBV16,ASSPSRVSNQPQH
.,TRBJ2-1,TRBV5-4,ASSTSSGRGNEQF
.,TRBJ2-5,TRBV4-3,ASSQEASGGPGETQY
.,TRBJ1-5,TRBV6-5,ASSFGTANSNQPQH
.,TRBJ2-1,TRBV5-5,ASSLGRGPYNEQF
.,TRBJ2-2,TRBV28,ASSRGLAGAGGELF
once,TRBJ2-5,TRBV6-5,ASSSSGAKTQY
.,TRBJ2-1,TRBV6-4,ASSDAGDEQF
.,TRBJ1-1,TRBV5-1,ASSSRGPTEAF
.,TRBJ1-2,TRBV6-2/TRBV6-3,ASSYPTGDLSNYGYT
.,TRBJ1-2,TRBV5-8,ASSRQGLWGYT
.,TRBJ1-5,TRBV5-5,ASGGWSNQPQH
once,TRBJ1-2,TRBV29-1,SAEGQGSAGYT
.,TRBJ1-6,TRBV19,ASRARDRSSPLH
.,TRBJ1-1,TRBV6-5,ASSSLANTEAF
.,TRBJ1-1,TRBV5-8,ASSLTVHTKTFTEAF
.,TRBJ2-3,TRBV4-2,ASSQGQGAGRTDTQY
.,TRBJ1-4,TRBV20-1,SASVRGLVREKLF
.,TRBJ1-2,TRBV3-1/TRBV3-2,ASSQDIQDNYGYT
once,TRBJ2-5,TRBV5-6,ASSLATGLTQY
.,TRBJ2-3,TRBV5-1,ASSLQGTDTQY
few,TRBJ1-3,TRBV10-3,AITPYGGRVEARNTIY
.,TRBJ1-2,TRBV9,ASSVADRVYGYT
once,TRBJ2-5,TRBV5-1,ASSFVGGQETQY
.,TRBJ2-3,TRBV29-1,SGDGSDTQY
.,TRBJ2-7,TRBV7-3,ASSPQVGGEQY
.,TRBJ2-1,TRBV5-1,ASRGSGGSLKGSYNEQF
.,TRBJ1-6,TRBV5-4,ASSLQGSYNSPLH
.,TRBJ2-1,TRBV4-3,ASSQDGAGAQYNEQF
.,TRBJ1-1,TRBV9,ASSSVTGGNTEAF
.,TRBJ1-4,TRBV5-6,ASSAHQLEEKLF
.,TRBJ2-7,TRBV6-5,ASNGREGARV
.,TRBJ1-2,TRBV6-6,ASSERGGQAYGYT
.,TRBJ1-4,TRBV20-1,KATDNEKLF
.,TRBJ2-1,TRBV5-4,ASSLGGTTNEQF
.,TRBJ2-4,TRBV28,ASSLRNTGRGLAKNIQY
.,TRBJ1-1,TRBV5-4,ASRLLGHRTEAF
.,TRBJ1-1,TRBV6-5,ASSYFRQGNTEAF
.,TRBJ2-7,TRBV7-2,ASSLNRGHEQY
.,TRBJ2-1,TRBV27,ASSITLREQF
.,TRBJ2-1,TRBV6-5,ASSYASRSSYNEQF
.,TRBJ2-7,TRBV2,ASTAGTGPYEQY
.,TRBJ2-5,TRBV10-3,AARGGETQY
.,TRBJ1-5,TRBV19,ASRITGADNQPQH
.,TRBJ1-1,TRBV6-5,ASRPGGTVNTEAF
few,TRBJ2-1,TRBV12-3/TRBV12-4,AGGGYSYNEQF
.,TRBJ2-4,TRBV7-2,ASSLGLAKNIQY
.,TRBJ1-4,TRBV3-1/TRBV3-2,ASSQAGAGEKLF
.,TRBJ2-1,TRBV24-1,ATSDSGTGNSEQF
.,TRBJ1-4,TRBV5-1,ASSLAGGSEKLF
.,TRBJ2-1,TRBV24-1,ATSETRAEQF
.,TRBJ2-7,TRBV18,ASSPDVTGQQY
once,TRBJ1-1,TRBV3-1/TRBV3-2,ASSQGLGRVAF
once,TRBJ1-4,TRBV9,ASSADSEKLF
.,TRBJ1-1,TRBV6-2/TRBV6-3,ASSYPPRATEAF
.,TRBJ2-7,TRBV10-3,AISDLGTASYEQY